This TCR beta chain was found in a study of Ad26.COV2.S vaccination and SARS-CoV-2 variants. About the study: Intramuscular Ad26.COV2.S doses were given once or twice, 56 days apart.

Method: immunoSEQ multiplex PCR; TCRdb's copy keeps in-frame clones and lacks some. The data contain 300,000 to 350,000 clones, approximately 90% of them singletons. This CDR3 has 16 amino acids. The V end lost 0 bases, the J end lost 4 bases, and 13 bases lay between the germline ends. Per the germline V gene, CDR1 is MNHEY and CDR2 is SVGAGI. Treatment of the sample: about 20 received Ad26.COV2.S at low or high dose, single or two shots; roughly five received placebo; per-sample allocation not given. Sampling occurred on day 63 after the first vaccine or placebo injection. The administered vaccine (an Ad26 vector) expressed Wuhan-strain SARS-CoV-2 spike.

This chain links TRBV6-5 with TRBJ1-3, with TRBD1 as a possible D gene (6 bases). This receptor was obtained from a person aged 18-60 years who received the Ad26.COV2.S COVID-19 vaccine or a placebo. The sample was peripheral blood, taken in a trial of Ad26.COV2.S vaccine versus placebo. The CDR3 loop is CASSYSARGRGNTIYF. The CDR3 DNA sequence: TGTGCCAGCAGTTACTCAGCCAGGGGTAGAGGAAACACCATATATTTT.